The clone carrying this T cell receptor (beta chain) was observed once. This sample was included in a study of shared clonotypes between healthy human individuals. The method was immunoSEQ multiplex PCR; TCRdb's version includes in-frame clones alone and lacks a portion of them. This table holds over a million clones, nearly 99% found once. The ends were cut back, 0 bases at V and 6 bases at J, with 7 bases in the middle. Germline CDR1 reads LGHNT; CDR2 reads FRNRAP. The CDR3 covers 13 residues. Material for sequencing was naive CD4+ T cells sorted from blood. The subset: CD45RA+ positively selected. V is TRBV12-5 and J is TRBJ2-3; D call uncertain. This clonotype was sampled from a man younger than 40 in good health. Here the CDR3 DNA reads TGTGCTAGTGGTTTGGTAGCTTCGGATACGCAGTATTTT. Protein product: CASGLVASDTQYF.